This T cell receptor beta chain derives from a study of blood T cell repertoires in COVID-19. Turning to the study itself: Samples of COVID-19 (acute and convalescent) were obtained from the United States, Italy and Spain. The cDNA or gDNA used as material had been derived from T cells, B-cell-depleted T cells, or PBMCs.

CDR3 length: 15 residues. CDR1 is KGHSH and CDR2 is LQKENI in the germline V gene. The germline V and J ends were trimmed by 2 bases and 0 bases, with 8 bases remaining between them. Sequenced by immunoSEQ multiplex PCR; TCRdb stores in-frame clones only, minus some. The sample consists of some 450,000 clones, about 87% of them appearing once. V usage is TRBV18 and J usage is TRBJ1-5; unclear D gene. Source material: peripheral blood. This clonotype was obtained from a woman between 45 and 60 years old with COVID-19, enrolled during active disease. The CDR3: CASSPGRYSNQPQHF. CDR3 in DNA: TGTGCCAGCTCACCAGGCAGATATAGCAATCAGCCCCAGCATTTT. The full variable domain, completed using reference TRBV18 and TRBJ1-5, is NAGVMQNPRHLVRRRGQEARLRCSPMKGHSHVYWYRQLPEEGLKFMVYLQKENIIDESGMPKERFSAEFPKEGPSILRIQQVVRGDSAAYFCASSPGRYSNQPQHFGDGTRLSIL.